Shown below are 28 T cell receptor beta chains from a single sample sequenced in a study of immune evolution from preneoplasia to lung adenocarcinoma (dated by TCRdb to about 2021). Libraries were prepared through the immunoSEQ multiplex PCR assay. This immuneACCESS table, as held by TCRdb, lists in-frame sequences with V and J called but not all clones. Of the missing ones, under half trace to an unresolved V gene in checked studies; the others have no known cause. The sample includes about 9,500 clones, with 75% to 85% observed a single time. In total, the top ten clones hold 9% to 10% of the sample. Material for sequencing was FFPE minimally invasive lung adenocarcinoma tissue. This sample's cell subset or site label indicates: micro-invasive lung adenocarcinoma (MIA). These receptors were taken from a donor aged 70 or over with lung adenocarcinoma.

Details on this clone: Other DNA sequences from this sample encode an identical CDR3 as well. The chain carries TRBV10-3 and TRBJ1-1; 7 bases line up with TRBD1. V lost 2 bases to trimming and J lost 3 bases; unmatched junction nucleotides: 3. Germline values: CDR1 ENHRY, CDR2 SYGVKD. The CDR3 covers 14 residues. CDR3 coding DNA: TGTGCCATCAGTGAGAGGGGGCGTGACACTGAAGCTTTCTTT. This encodes CAISERGRDTEAFF.

V and J are TRBV5-1 and TRBJ2-3; tentatively, D is TRBD2 (6 bases). The CDR3 length is 15 residues. Between the trimmed V and J ends, which lost 3 bases and 4 bases, there was a span of 15 bases. From germline, CDR1 is SGHRS and CDR2 YFSETQ. The CDR3 region has the DNA TGCGCCAGCAGCTCCCTCGGGGGAGAGGCAGATACGCAGTATTTT. Its translation: CASSSLGGEADTQYF. The complete variable domain, with remaining parts taken from reference TRBV5-1 and TRBJ2-3, reads KAGVTQTPRYLIKTRGQQVTLSCSPISGHRSVSWYQQTPGQGLQFLFEYFSETQRNKGNFPGRFSGRQFSNSRSEMNVSTLELGDSALYLCASSSLGGEADTQYFGPGTRLTVL.

About this clone itself: Within the sample, other DNA sequences also encode this same CDR3. The gene calls are TRBV5-1 and TRBJ2-7; D gene ambiguous. There are 13 residues in the CDR3. V was clipped by 0 bases and J by 3 bases, with 7 bases between them. Looked up from germline, CDR1 is SGHRS and CDR2 is YFSETQ. The CDR3 DNA reads TGCGCCAGCAGCTTGGGTGGCGGCTACGAGCAGTACTTC. Encoded protein: CASSLGGGYEQYF. The complete variable domain, with remaining parts taken from reference TRBV5-1 and TRBJ2-7, reads KAGVTQTPRYLIKTRGQQVTLSCSPISGHRSVSWYQQTPGQGLQFLFEYFSETQRNKGNFPGRFSGRQFSNSRSEMNVSTLELGDSALYLCASSLGGGYEQYFGPGTRLTVT.

The chain couples TRBV6-4 to TRBJ2-3; 9 bases match TRBD2. In germline, CDR1 is MRHNA, CDR2 SNTAGT. This CDR3 is 16 amino acids long. The V and J ends lost 3 bases and 2 bases, in that order; junction bases with no gene match: 6. For the CDR3, the DNA is TGTGCCAGCAGTGAAATCAGCGGGGGGTCCACAGATACGCAGTATTTT. Protein product: CASSEISGGSTDTQYF.

V gene TRBV30 combines with J gene TRBJ1-1, with 7 bases matching TRBD1. This CDR3 region has 13 residues. Germline-derived CDR1 and CDR2 are GTSNPN and SVGIG (reference sequence). With 0 bases clipped from V and 11 bases from J, the junction kept 9 bases outside the gene matches. CDR3 loop: CAWSVRGRGTAFF. The DNA for the CDR3 is TGTGCCTGGAGTGTACGAGGCAGGGGGACCGCTTTCTTT.

Only one count was recorded for this clone. The chain combines TRBV6-5 with TRBJ1-2, with 9 bases aligning to TRBD1. The ends lost 5 bases at V and 5 bases at J; junction bases unmatched: 9. Germline V gene lookup returns CDR1 MNHEY and CDR2 SVGAGI. The CDR3 extends over 15 amino acids. CDR3 DNA: TGTGCCAGCAGTGGGGCGGACAGGGGACTTTATGGCTACACCTTC. As protein: CASSGADRGLYGYTF.

This rearrangement joins TRBV5-5 to TRBJ2-5, with 15 bases fitting TRBD2. The CDR3 has 16 amino acids. V shed 4 bases, J shed 5 bases, and the junction held 6 bases outside the gene matches. Germline V gene lookup returns CDR1 SGHKS and CDR2 YYEKEE (reference sequence). Written as DNA, the CDR3 is TGTGCCAGCAGCCCGGGACTAGCGGGAGGAACGGAGACCCAGTACTTC. The encoded protein is CASSPGLAGGTETQYF.

This clone has a handful of counts. The rearrangement joins TRBV19 to TRBJ1-1; D unresolved. Trimming shortened V by 8 bases and J by 0 bases, and 16 bases separated the two germline ends. The germline CDR1 and CDR2 sequences are LNHDA and SQIVND (reference sequence). This CDR3 has 15 amino acids. The CDR3 DNA is TGTGCCAGTGGCTGGGCATATGAACTGAACACTGAAGCTTTCTTT. Its translation: CASGWAYELNTEAFF.

This chain uses TRBV19 with TRBJ2-3; 7 bases align to TRBD2. This CDR3 comprises 13 residues. V lost 4 bases and J lost 2; bases outside the gene matches: 0. Germline V gives CDR1 LNHDA, CDR2 SQIVND (reference sequence). The CDR3 here is CASSRDYTDTQYF. The CDR3, as DNA: TGTGCCAGTAGTAGGGACTACACAGATACGCAGTATTTT.

This clone was recorded only once. V gene TRBV10-3 combines with J gene TRBJ2-3; 9 bases map to TRBD2. J lost 0 bases, V lost 3 bases, and 4 bases had no gene match. This CDR3 region has 16 residues. Germline CDR1 is ENHRY and CDR2 is SYGVKD. The CDR3 coding sequence is TGTGCCATCAGTGAATTAGCGGGAGCCAGCACAGATACGCAGTATTTT. Translated, it gives CAISELAGASTDTQYF.

This chain uses TRBV7-6 with TRBJ1-1; 7 bases are shared with TRBD1. The junction had 15 bases not matched to a gene; V was cut back by 2 bases and J by 0 bases. CDR3 length: 19 amino acids. Germline CDR1 is SGHVS and CDR2 is FNYEAQ. The DNA for the CDR3 is TGTGCCAGCAGCTTAACAAACAGGTCAGGGGGGACTATGAACACTGAAGCTTTCTTT. This sequence encodes CASSLTNRSGGTMNTEAFF.

The V and J genes are TRBV7-2 and TRBJ2-1; D not resolved. There are 13 residues in the CDR3. Trimming left V 3 bases short and J 2 bases short, with 5 bases between. Per the germline V gene, CDR1 is SGHTA and CDR2 is FQGNSA. The CDR3: CASSLTPYNEQFF. CDR3 nucleotide sequence: TGTGCCAGCAGCTTGACTCCCTACAATGAGCAGTTCTTC.

The CDR3 coding sequence is TGTGCCAGCAGCGCCGCGGGACAGGGGGCGTCGGGCGAGCAGTACTTC. It translates to CASSAAGQGASGEQYF. This chain connects TRBV7-9 to TRBJ2-5; 12 bases fit TRBD1. The DNA end is a closer match to TRBJ2-7, so the J assignment may be wrong. This CDR3 contains 16 residues. The V gene's germline CDR1 is SEHNR and CDR2 FQNEAQ (reference sequence).

This clone was seen a handful of times. The V and J genes are TRBV11-3 and TRBJ2-1; D uncertain. The length of the CDR3 is 12 residues. Trimming removed 5 bases from V and 8 bases from J, with 10 bases in between. The germline V gene has CDR1 SGHNT and CDR2 YENEEA. In DNA form, the CDR3 reads TGTGCCAGCAGCCAGAGAGCAGATGAGCAGTTCTTC. Its protein product is CASSQRADEQFF.

This rearrangement joins TRBV29-1 to TRBJ1-4, with D possibly being TRBD1 (5 bases). This CDR3 spans 13 amino acids. V lost 4 bases, J lost 8 bases, and 14 bases lay in between. Germline loops: CDR1 SQVTM, CDR2 ANQGSEA. This chain's CDR3 is CSVGGSVGEKLFF. DNA of the CDR3: TGCAGCGTTGGGGGGTCAGTTGGGGAAAAACTGTTTTTT.

This chain uses TRBV11-2 with TRBJ1-2; D may be TRBD1 (5 bases). Between the trimmed V and J ends, which lost 4 bases and 6 bases, there was a span of 9 bases. The CDR3 consists of 12 residues. Germline V gives CDR1 SGHAT, CDR2 FQNNGV. The CDR3 DNA reads as TGTGCCAGCAGCTCGTGGGGCAATGGCTACACCTTC. Its translation is CASSSWGNGYTF. Full variable domain (missing parts from reference TRBV11-2 and TRBJ1-2): EAGVAQSPRYKIIEKRQSVAFWCNPISGHATLYWYQQILGQGPKLLIQFQNNGVVDDSQLPKDRFSAERLKGVDSTLKIQPAKLEDSAVYLCASSSWGNGYTFGSGTRLTVV.

The gene calls are TRBV7-3 and TRBJ1-1; 9 bases align to TRBD1. This CDR3 region has 15 residues. Germline V CDR1 and CDR2: SGHTA, FQGTGA. J lost 4 bases, V lost 6 bases, and 9 bases had no gene match. The CDR3 nucleotides read TGTGCCAGCAGACCCACAGGGGGCACGGGCACTGAAGCTTTCTTT. It yields the protein CASRPTGGTGTEAFF.

V is TRBV5-1 and J is TRBJ2-3; tentative D call: TRBD2 (7 bases). The V end was cut by 4 bases, the J end by 4 bases, with 13 bases between. CDR1 and CDR2 from the germline V gene are SGHRS and YFSETQ. The CDR3 spans 14 residues. The CDR3 nucleotides are TGCGCCAGCAGCGAGGGGGGGGTTGCAGATACGCAGTATTTT. Translated: CASSEGGVADTQYF.

J is TRBJ1-2 and V is TRBV28; D gene ambiguous. The ends were cut back, 5 bases at V and 8 bases at J, with 15 bases in the middle. Germline V gene data show CDR1 as MDHEN and CDR2 as SYDVKM. The length of the CDR3 is 13 residues. For the CDR3, the DNA is TGTGCCAGCAGTCCAGGTTATTCGGGAGGCTACACCTTC. Translated, it gives CASSPGYSGGYTF.

The chain recombines TRBV6-6 with TRBJ1-5; TRBD1 agrees at 7 bases. V was pared by 7 bases and J by 5 bases, with 8 bases of the junction left unmatched. The CDR3 sequence is 14 residues long. The germline CDR1 and CDR2 sequences are MNHNY and SVGAGI (reference sequence). The CDR3 DNA reads TGTGCCAGCAAGGAACTTACAGGGGATCAGCCCCAGCATTTT. Its protein product is CASKELTGDQPQHF.

This chain uses TRBV5-6 with TRBJ2-5; D is unresolved. V shed 5 bases and J shed 4 bases, with 21 bases lying between them. Per the germline V gene, CDR1 is SGHDT and CDR2 is YYEEEE. This CDR3 is built from 16 residues. The CDR3 region has the DNA TGTGCCAGCAGTTCTCCAGGTACCGGGCGTCGAGAGACCCAGTACTTC. It yields the protein CASSSPGTGRRETQYF.

The gene calls are TRBV28 and TRBJ2-3; 8 nucleotides agree with TRBD2. J lost 3 bases, V lost 9 bases, and 14 bases had no gene match. The CDR3 extends over 16 amino acids. Germline V gives CDR1 MDHEN, CDR2 SYDVKM. CDR3 region: CASTPAGGGGTDTQYF. CDR3 sequence (DNA): TGTGCCAGTACCCCGGCGGGAGGCGGAGGAACAGATACGCAGTATTTT.

The CDR3 region is CASSPFGPATQYF. The CDR3 nucleotides read TGTGCCAGCAGCCCTTTCGGGCCGGCGACCCAGTACTTC. The V call is TRBV14, the J call TRBJ2-5; no clear D. The germline V gene encodes CDR1 SGHDN and CDR2 FVKESK. Trimming took off 4 bases at V and 7 bases at J, with 13 bases between the two ends. The CDR3 sequence is 13 residues long.

The chain recombines TRBV28 with TRBJ2-5; 10 bases match TRBD2. CDR1 MDHEN and CDR2 SYDVKM come from the germline V gene. With 3 bases clipped from V and 8 bases from J, the junction kept 6 bases outside the gene matches. This CDR3 has 14 amino acids. The CDR3: CASSFPSGGRTQYF. CDR3 sequence (DNA): TGTGCCAGCAGTTTTCCTAGCGGGGGACGTACCCAGTACTTC.

This chain uses TRBV2 with TRBJ1-2, with D unresolved. Between the trimmed V and J ends, which lost 4 bases and 7 bases, there was a span of 16 bases. The CDR3 has 14 amino acids. Germline V gives CDR1 SNHLY, CDR2 FYNNEI. The CDR3 region is CASSALAGSRGYTF. CDR3 coding DNA: TGTGCCAGCAGTGCACTGGCAGGTTCTCGTGGCTACACCTTC.

The chain links TRBV15 to TRBJ2-3; possibly TRBD1 for D (5 bases). Trimming shortened V by 4 bases and J by 4 bases, and 15 bases separated the two germline ends. The CDR3 is 15 amino acids. Germline values: CDR1 LNHNV, CDR2 YYDKDF (reference sequence). CDR3 residues: CATSTRVGAADTQYF. DNA of the CDR3: TGTGCCACCAGCACCAGGGTAGGGGCTGCAGATACGCAGTATTTT.

The chain couples TRBV29-1 to TRBJ1-1, with D uncertain. Germline V gene sequence: CDR1 SQVTM, CDR2 ANQGSEA. CDR3 size: 11 residues. The germline V and J ends were trimmed by 2 bases and 6 bases, with 7 bases remaining between them. Written as DNA, the CDR3 is TGCAGCGTTGAAAGTTCAGCTGAAGCTTTCTTT. Its translation is CSVESSAEAFF.

The rearrangement links TRBV9 to TRBJ1-4; D is unresolved. The ends were cut back, 1 base at V and 2 bases at J, with 6 bases in the middle. Germline CDR1 reads SGDLS; CDR2 reads YYNGEE. The CDR3 covers 14 residues. CDR3 region: CASSVMGTNEKLFF. The CDR3 DNA reads as TGTGCCAGCAGCGTAATGGGCACTAATGAAAAACTGTTTTTT.